A single T cell receptor beta chain is shown here with its context. Measured with immunoSEQ multiplex PCR; TCRdb has only the in-frame clones, and not every one. The sample holds almost 50,000 clones, about 90% seen once. The entry originates in a study of T cell changes during pregnancy in multiple sclerosis. Germline CDR1 is SQVTM and CDR2 is ANQGSEA. The CDR3 runs 16 residues. With V trimmed by 5 bases and J by 4 bases, 11 bases remained unmatched. This material consisted of CD8+ T cells from peripheral blood mononuclear cells, taken after pregnancy. This clonotype originated in a female donor with multiple sclerosis, enrolled in a pregnancy study. J is TRBJ1-5 and V is TRBV29-1; 10 bases match TRBD1. The CDR3 reads CSVRDRGAGGNQPQHF. The CDR3 DNA is TGCAGCGTTCGGGACAGGGGCGCGGGTGGGAATCAGCCCCAGCATTTT. Full variable domain (rest looked up from reference TRBV29-1 and TRBJ1-5): SAVISQKPSRDICQRGTSLTIQCQVDSQVTMMFWYRQQPGQSLTLIATANQGSEATYESGFVIDKFPISRPNLTFSTLTVSNMSPEDSSIYLCSVRDRGAGGNQPQHFGDGTRLSIL.